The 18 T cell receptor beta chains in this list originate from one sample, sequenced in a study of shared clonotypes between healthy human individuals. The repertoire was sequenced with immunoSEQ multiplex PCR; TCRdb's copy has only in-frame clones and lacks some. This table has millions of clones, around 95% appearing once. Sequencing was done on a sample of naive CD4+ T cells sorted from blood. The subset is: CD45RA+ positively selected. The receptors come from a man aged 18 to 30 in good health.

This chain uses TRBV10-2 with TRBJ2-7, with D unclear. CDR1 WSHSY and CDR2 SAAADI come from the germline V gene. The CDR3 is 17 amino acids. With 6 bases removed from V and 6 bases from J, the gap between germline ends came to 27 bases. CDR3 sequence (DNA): TGCGCCAGCAGCGACGAGACCGAACAAGAATTCTCTCGCGAGCAGTACTTC. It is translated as CASSDETEQEFSREQYF.

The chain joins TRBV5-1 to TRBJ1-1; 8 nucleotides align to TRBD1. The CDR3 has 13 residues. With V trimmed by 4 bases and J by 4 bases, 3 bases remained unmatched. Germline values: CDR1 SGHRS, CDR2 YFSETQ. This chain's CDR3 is CASSPGQGTEAFF. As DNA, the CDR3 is TGCGCCAGCAGCCCTGGACAGGGCACTGAAGCTTTCTTT.

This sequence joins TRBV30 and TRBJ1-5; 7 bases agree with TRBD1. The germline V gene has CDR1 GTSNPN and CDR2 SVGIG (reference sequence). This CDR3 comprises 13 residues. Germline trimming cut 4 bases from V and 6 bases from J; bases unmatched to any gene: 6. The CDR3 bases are TGTGCCTGGAATGCAGGGGGTGGTCAGCCCCAGCATTTT. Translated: CAWNAGGGQPQHF.

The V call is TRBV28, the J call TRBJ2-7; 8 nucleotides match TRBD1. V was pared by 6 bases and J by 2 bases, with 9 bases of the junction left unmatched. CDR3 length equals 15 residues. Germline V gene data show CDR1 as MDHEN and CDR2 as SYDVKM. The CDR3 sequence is CASRGDGTGAYEQYF. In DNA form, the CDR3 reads TGTGCCAGCAGGGGGGACGGGACAGGTGCCTACGAGCAGTACTTC.

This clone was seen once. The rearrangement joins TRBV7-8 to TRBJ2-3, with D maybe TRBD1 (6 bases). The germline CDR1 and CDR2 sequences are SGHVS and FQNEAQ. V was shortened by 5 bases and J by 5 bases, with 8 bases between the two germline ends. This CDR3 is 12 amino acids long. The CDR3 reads CASSRGIDTQYF. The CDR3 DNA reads TGTGCCAGCAGCAGGGGGATAGATACGCAGTATTTT. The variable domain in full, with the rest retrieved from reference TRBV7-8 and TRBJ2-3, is GAGVSQSPRYKVAKRGQDVALRCDPISGHVSLFWYQQALGQGPEFLTYFQNEAQLDKSGLPSDRFFAERPEGSVSTLKIQRTQQEDSAVYLCASSRGIDTQYFGPGTRLTVL.

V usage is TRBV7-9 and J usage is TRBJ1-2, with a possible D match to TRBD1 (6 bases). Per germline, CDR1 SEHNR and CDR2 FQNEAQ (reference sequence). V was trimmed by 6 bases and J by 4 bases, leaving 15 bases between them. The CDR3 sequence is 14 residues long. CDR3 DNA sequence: TGTGCCAGCAGTCGGGACAAATCCGGCTATGGCTACACCTTC. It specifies CASSRDKSGYGYTF.

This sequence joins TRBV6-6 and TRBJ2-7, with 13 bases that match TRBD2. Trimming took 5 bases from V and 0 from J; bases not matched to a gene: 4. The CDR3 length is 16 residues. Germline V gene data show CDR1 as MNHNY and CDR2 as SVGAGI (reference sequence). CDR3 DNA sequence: TGTGCCAGCAGTCTTGGACTAGCGGGAGCCTCCTACGAGCAGTACTTC. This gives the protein CASSLGLAGASYEQYF.

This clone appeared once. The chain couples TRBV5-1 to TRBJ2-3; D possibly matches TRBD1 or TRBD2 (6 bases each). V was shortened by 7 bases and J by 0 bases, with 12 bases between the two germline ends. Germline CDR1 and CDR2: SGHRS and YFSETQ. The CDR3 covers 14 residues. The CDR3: CASGGGTSTDTQYF. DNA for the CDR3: TGCGCCAGCGGAGGGGGGACTAGCACAGATACGCAGTATTTT.

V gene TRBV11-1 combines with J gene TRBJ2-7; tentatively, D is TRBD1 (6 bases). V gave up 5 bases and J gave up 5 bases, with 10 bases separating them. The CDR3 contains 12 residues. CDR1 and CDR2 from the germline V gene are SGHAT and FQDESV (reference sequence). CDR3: CASSEDRNEQYF. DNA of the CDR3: TGTGCCAGCAGCGAGGACAGAAACGAGCAGTACTTC.

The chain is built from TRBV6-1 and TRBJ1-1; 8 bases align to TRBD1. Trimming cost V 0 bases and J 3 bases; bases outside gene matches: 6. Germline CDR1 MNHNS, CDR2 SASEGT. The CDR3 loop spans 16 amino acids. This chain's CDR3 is CASSEAISDRDTEAFF. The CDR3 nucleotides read TGTGCCAGCAGTGAAGCGATTTCGGACAGGGACACTGAAGCTTTCTTT.

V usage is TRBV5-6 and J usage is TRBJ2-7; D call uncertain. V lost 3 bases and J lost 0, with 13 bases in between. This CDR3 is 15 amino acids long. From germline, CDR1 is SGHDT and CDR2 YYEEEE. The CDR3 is CASSSGPSSSYEQYF. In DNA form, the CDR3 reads TGTGCCAGCAGCTCAGGACCTAGTAGCTCCTACGAGCAGTACTTC.

In DNA form, the CDR3 reads TGTGCCAGCAGCGAACGGGAAAAACTGTTTTTT. It encodes CASSEREKLFF. The chain recombines TRBV5-8 with TRBJ1-4; D is uncertain. The CDR3 spans 11 residues. V was trimmed by 4 bases and J by 8 bases, leaving 6 bases between them. Germline CDR1 and CDR2: SGHTS and YDEGEE.

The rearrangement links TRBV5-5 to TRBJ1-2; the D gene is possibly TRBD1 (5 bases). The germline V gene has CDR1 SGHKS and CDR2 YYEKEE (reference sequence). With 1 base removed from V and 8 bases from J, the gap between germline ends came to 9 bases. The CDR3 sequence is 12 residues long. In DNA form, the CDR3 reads TGTGCCAGCAGCTTGCGGGGCTACGGCTACACCTTC. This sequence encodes CASSLRGYGYTF. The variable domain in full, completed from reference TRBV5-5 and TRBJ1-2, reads DAGVTQSPTHLIKTRGQQVTLRCSPISGHKSVSWYQQVLGQGPQFIFQYYEKEERGRGNFPDRFSARQFPNYSSELNVNALLLGDSALYLCASSLRGYGYTFGSGTRLTVV.

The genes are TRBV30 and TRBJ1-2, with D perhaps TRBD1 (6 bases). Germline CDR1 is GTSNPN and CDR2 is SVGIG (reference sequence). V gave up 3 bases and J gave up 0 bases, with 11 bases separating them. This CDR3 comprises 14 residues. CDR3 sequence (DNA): TGTGCCTGGAGCAGACAGGCAACTAACTATGGCTACACCTTC. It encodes CAWSRQATNYGYTF.

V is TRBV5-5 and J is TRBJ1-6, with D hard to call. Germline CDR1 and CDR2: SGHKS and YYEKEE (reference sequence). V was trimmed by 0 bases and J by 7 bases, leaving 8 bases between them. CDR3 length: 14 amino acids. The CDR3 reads CASSLVNINSPLHF. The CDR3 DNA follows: TGTGCCAGCAGCTTGGTCAACATAAATTCACCCCTCCACTTT.

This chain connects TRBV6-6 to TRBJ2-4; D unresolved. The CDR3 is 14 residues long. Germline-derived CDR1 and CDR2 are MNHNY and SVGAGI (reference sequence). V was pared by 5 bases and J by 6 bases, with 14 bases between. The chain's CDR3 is CASSDQESGNIQYF. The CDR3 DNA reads TGTGCCAGCAGTGACCAGGAGTCGGGAAACATTCAGTACTTC.

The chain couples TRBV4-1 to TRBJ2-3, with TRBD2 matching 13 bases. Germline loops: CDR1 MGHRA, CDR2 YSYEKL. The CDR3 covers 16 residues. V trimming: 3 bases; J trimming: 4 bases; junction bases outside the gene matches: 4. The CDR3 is CASSHGLAGVADTQYF. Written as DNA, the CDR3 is TGCGCCAGCAGCCACGGACTAGCGGGAGTAGCAGATACGCAGTATTTT.

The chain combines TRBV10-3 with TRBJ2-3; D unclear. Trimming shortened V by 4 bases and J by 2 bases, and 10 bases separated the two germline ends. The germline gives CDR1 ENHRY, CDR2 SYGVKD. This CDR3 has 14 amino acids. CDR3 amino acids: CAISGQTVTDTQYF. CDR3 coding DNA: TGTGCCATCAGTGGCCAAACGGTCACAGATACGCAGTATTTT.